This entry concerns a single TCR beta chain. Its antigen is still unknown. The sample is drawn from a study of post-analysis software for immune sequencing data. Trimming cost V 1 base and J 3 bases, with 10 bases left between them. Germline V gene lookup returns CDR1 SGHNT and CDR2 YYREEE (reference sequence). There are 14 residues in the CDR3. Unique molecular identifiers were built into the TCR beta cDNA libraries. Researchers reported roughly 0.5 million cDNA molecules coming from approximately 1 to 10 million T cells. TCRdb re-analysed the PCR reads in MiXCR, keeping a single row per CDR3 protein. The table records roughly 430,000 distinct CDR3 sequences, approximately 42% of them present only once. Study observations and caveats: Pronounced co-clustering by F measure was evident among identically batched samples. Patients used about five TRBV segments, including TRBV5-6, TRBV5-1 and TRBV20-1, more often than controls.

The sequence was obtained from a girl aged 2-10 years with multiple sclerosis. Specimen: blood. The chain uses TRBV5-4 and TRBJ1-2, with a tentative D call TRBD1 (5 bases). CDR3 sequence reads: CASSLYGADYGYTF. DNA of the CDR3: TGTGCCAGCAGCTTGTACGGGGCGGACTATGGCTACACCTTC. Full variable domain (missing parts from reference TRBV5-4 and TRBJ1-2): ETGVTQSPTHLIKTRGQQVTLRCSSQSGHNTVSWYQQALGQGPQFIFQYYREEENGRGNFPPRFSGLQFPNYSSELNVNALELDDSALYLCASSLYGADYGYTFGSGTRLTVV.